This TCR beta chain was captured in a study of shared clonotypes between healthy human individuals. Sequencing was performed with immunoSEQ multiplex PCR; in TCRdb, only in-frame clones are kept and a portion is missing. The sample records over a million clones, about 77% being singletons. This CDR3 contains 14 residues. Per germline, CDR1 SEHNR and CDR2 FQNEAQ (reference sequence). Trimming cost V 10 bases and J 5 bases; bases outside gene matches: 13. Sequenced input: memory CD4+ T cells sorted from blood. Subset of the sample: CD45RA-negative fraction. The chain joins TRBV7-9 to TRBJ2-5, with 7 bases matching TRBD1. This sequence was found in a young man in good health. DNA of the CDR3: TGTGCCACAAAGATGATACAGGGGAGCGAGACCCAGTACTTC. Its translation is CATKMIQGSETQYF.